Each of the 31 T cell receptor beta chains below was sequenced from the same sample in a study of T cell responses to AZD1222 COVID-19 vaccine. The repertoire was sequenced with immunoSEQ multiplex PCR; TCRdb's copy has only in-frame clones and lacks some. The table includes 110,000 to 150,000 clones, roughly 91% detected once. Sequencing used peripheral blood, obtained 28 days after the second AZD1222 dose. The receptors originated from an adult who received the AZD1222 COVID-19 vaccine.

This chain uses TRBV14 with TRBJ1-2; D unresolved. This CDR3 has 15 residues. V lost 1 base, J lost 1 base, and 10 bases lay in between. The V gene's germline CDR1 is SGHDN and CDR2 FVKESK. The CDR3 coding sequence is TGTGCCAGCAGCCAAGTATTCGGGTTTAACTATGGCTACACCTTC. It is translated as CASSQVFGFNYGYTF.

The chain links TRBV5-6 to TRBJ2-2, with 7 positions matching TRBD2. Germline CDR1 reads SGHDT; CDR2 reads YYEEEE. Germline trimming cut 4 bases from V and 5 bases from J; bases unmatched to any gene: 11. CDR3 length equals 16 residues. This CDR3 reads CASSGTTPTVTGELFF. The CDR3 nucleotides read TGTGCCAGCAGCGGGACTACGCCAACTGTGACCGGGGAGCTGTTTTTT. Drawing the rest from reference TRBV5-6 and TRBJ2-2, the complete variable domain is DAGVTQSPTHLIKTRGQQVTLRCSPKSGHDTVSWYQQALGQGPQFIFQYYEEEERQRGNFPDRFSGHQFPNYSSELNVNALLLGDSALYLCASSGTTPTVTGELFFGEGSRLTVL.

The chain is built from TRBV28 and TRBJ2-3; D not certain. V was shortened by 4 bases and J by 4 bases, with 6 bases between the two germline ends. The V gene's germline CDR1 is MDHEN and CDR2 SYDVKM. CDR3 size: 12 residues. CDR3: CASSSSSDTQYF. CDR3 in DNA: TGTGCCAGCAGTTCAAGCTCAGATACGCAGTATTTT.

The chain recombines TRBV5-1 with TRBJ1-2, with D perhaps TRBD1 (5 bases). The CDR3 extends over 14 amino acids. Germline V gives CDR1 SGHRS, CDR2 YFSETQ. V lost 6 bases and J lost 3, with 15 bases in between. CDR3 DNA sequence: TGCGCCAGCACCCCCTCCCGGGGACACTATGGCTACACCTTC. Its translation is CASTPSRGHYGYTF.

The chain carries TRBV24-1 and TRBJ2-7; a possible D gene is TRBD1 (6 bases). CDR3 length: 14 amino acids. In germline, CDR1 is KGHDR, CDR2 SFDVKD. Between the trimmed V and J ends, which lost 3 bases and 6 bases, there was a span of 14 bases. Here the CDR3 DNA reads TGTGCCACCAGTGATACGAGACAGGTAACCGAGCAGTACTTC. Its translation: CATSDTRQVTEQYF.

V usage is TRBV5-1 and J usage is TRBJ2-7; D might be TRBD2 (7 bases). CDR3 length: 14 residues. Trimming cost V 4 bases and J 0 bases, with 11 bases left between them. Germline assignment: CDR1 SGHRS and CDR2 YFSETQ. CDR3: CASSKGGASYEQYF. DNA of the CDR3: TGCGCCAGCAGCAAGGGGGGGGCCTCCTACGAGCAGTACTTC.

The chain employs TRBV19 and TRBJ1-6; 9 nucleotides agree with TRBD1. The CDR3 is 15 residues long. Germline CDR1 and CDR2: LNHDA and SQIVND (reference sequence). V gave up 9 bases and J gave up 7 bases; unmatched junction bases: 10. This CDR3 is CASRLDRGMNSPLHF. In nucleotides, the CDR3 is TGTGCCAGCCGCTTAGACAGGGGGATGAATTCACCCCTCCACTTT.

This chain connects TRBV2 to TRBJ2-7, with D possibly being TRBD1 or TRBD2 (5 bases each). V lost 4 bases to trimming and J lost 5 bases, with 12 bases between them. The CDR3 totals 13 residues. Germline values: CDR1 SNHLY, CDR2 FYNNEI. The CDR3 nucleotides are TGTGCCAGCAGTGGAGTACGGGGCCACGAGCAGTACTTC. Amino acid sequence: CASSGVRGHEQYF. Full variable domain (rest looked up from reference TRBV2 and TRBJ2-7): EPEVTQTPSHQVTQMGQEVILRCVPISNHLYFYWYRQILGQKVEFLVSFYNNEISEKSEIFDDQFSVERPDGSNFTLKIRSTKLEDSAMYFCASSGVRGHEQYFGPGTRLTVT.

V usage is TRBV6-5 and J usage is TRBJ1-2; a weak D match, TRBD1 (5 bases). The germline V gene encodes CDR1 MNHEY and CDR2 SVGAGI. Trimming stripped 2 bases from V and 5 bases from J, with 12 bases between. The CDR3 consists of 14 residues. CDR3 in amino acids: CASSYRGGGYGYTF. The CDR3 nucleotides read TGTGCCAGCAGTTACAGGGGAGGAGGGTATGGCTACACCTTC.

The sample holds one count of this clone. This chain connects TRBV3-1 (or the pseudogene TRBV3-2) to TRBJ2-1; D gene uncertain. Germline loops: CDR1 LGHDT, CDR2 YNNKEL (reference sequence). There are 12 residues in the CDR3. V gave up 4 bases and J gave up 6 bases, with 7 bases separating them. CDR3 coding DNA: TGTGCCAGCAGCCCTCTAGGCAATGAGCAGTTCTTC. Amino acid sequence: CASSPLGNEQFF.

The V gene is TRBV5-1, the J gene TRBJ1-1; D may be TRBD1 (6 bases). The V gene's germline CDR1 is SGHRS and CDR2 YFSETQ. V lost 6 bases and J 7 bases, leaving 16 bases between the germline ends. This CDR3 has 13 residues. The CDR3 loop is CASTEPGAIEAFF. The DNA for the CDR3 is TGCGCCAGCACAGAGCCGGGGGCGATTGAAGCTTTCTTT.

V usage is TRBV7-3 and J usage is TRBJ2-7, with 11 bases lining up with TRBD2. Looked up from germline, CDR1 is SGHTA and CDR2 is FQGTGA. V was clipped by 3 bases and J by 5 bases; unmatched bases: 15. This CDR3 has 18 amino acids. The chain's CDR3 is CASSFWLSGRAEFDEQYF. Here the CDR3 DNA reads TGTGCCAGCAGCTTTTGGCTTAGCGGGAGGGCCGAGTTCGACGAGCAGTACTTC. The complete variable domain, with remaining parts taken from reference TRBV7-3 and TRBJ2-7, reads GAGVSQTPSNKVTEKGKYVELRCDPISGHTALYWYRQSLGQGPEFLIYFQGTGAADDSGLPNDRFFAVRPEGSVSTLKIQRTERGDSAVYLCASSFWLSGRAEFDEQYFGPGTRLTVT.

The chain carries TRBV30 and TRBJ2-3; 8 positions match TRBD2. The V and J ends lost 5 bases and 6 bases, in that order; junction bases with no gene match: 10. Germline CDR1 is GTSNPN and CDR2 is SVGIG (reference sequence). The CDR3 is made up of 14 amino acids. CDR3 region: CAWYRGGPSDTQYF. CDR3 DNA sequence: TGTGCCTGGTATCGGGGGGGGCCTTCGGATACGCAGTATTTT.

The chain carries TRBV6-1 and TRBJ1-4; possible D gene TRBD1, 6 bases. The germline V gene has CDR1 MNHNS and CDR2 SASEGT. Trimming left V 0 bases short and J 4 bases short, with 12 bases between. This CDR3 has 16 amino acids. CDR3 DNA sequence: TGTGCCAGCAGTGAAGCTGGGGGACAAATTAATGAAAAACTGTTTTTT. This translates into CASSEAGGQINEKLFF.

The chain uses TRBV5-6 and TRBJ1-5; 8 bases line up with TRBD1. CDR3 length equals 13 residues. Trimming took 4 bases from V and 6 from J; bases not matched to a gene: 3. Germline-derived CDR1 and CDR2 are SGHDT and YYEEEE. Written as DNA, the CDR3 is TGTGCCAGCAGCGGTACAGGGGGTCAGCCCCAGCATTTT. It translates to CASSGTGGQPQHF.

The genes are TRBV25-1 and TRBJ2-5; 12 bases are shared with TRBD1. After removal of 2 bases from V and 5 bases from J, the junction contained 9 bases not matched to a gene. The CDR3 runs 17 residues. Germline values: CDR1 MGHDK, CDR2 SYGVNS. The CDR3 spells CASSEGAGTGGFETQYF. CDR3 nucleotides: TGTGCCAGCAGTGAAGGCGCCGGGACAGGGGGCTTTGAGACCCAGTACTTC. The variable domain in full, completed from reference TRBV25-1 and TRBJ2-5, reads EADIYQTPRYLVIGTGKKITLECSQTMGHDKMYWYQQDPGMELHLIHYSYGVNSTEKGDLSSESTVSRIRTEHFPLTLESARPSHTSQYLCASSEGAGTGGFETQYFGPGTRLLVL.

This clone is a singleton in its sample. J is TRBJ2-2 and V is TRBV5-5; D ambiguous. The CDR3 is made up of 14 amino acids. Trimming pared 5 bases from V and 2 bases from J, leaving 10 bases between. Germline loops: CDR1 SGHKS, CDR2 YYEKEE (reference sequence). The CDR3 reads CASRSRINTGELFF. The CDR3 DNA reads as TGTGCCAGCAGATCACGGATCAACACCGGGGAGCTGTTTTTT.

V gene TRBV30 combines with J gene TRBJ2-7; D gene ambiguous. CDR1 and CDR2 (germline): GTSNPN, SVGIG (reference sequence). CDR3 size: 13 residues. Trimming stripped 2 bases from V and 8 bases from J, with 16 bases between. Written as DNA, the CDR3 is TGTGCCTGGAGTCGCCCCATCCTTCTACAGCAGTACTTC. It specifies CAWSRPILLQQYF.

The chain links TRBV29-1 to TRBJ2-7; 10 positions agree with TRBD2. Looked up from germline, CDR1 is SQVTM and CDR2 is ANQGSEA. The V gene end was trimmed by 6 bases and the J gene end by 2 bases; junction bases not matched to a gene: 10. The CDR3 is made up of 15 amino acids. This CDR3 reads CSVAGLAGAPYEQYF. The CDR3 DNA sequence: TGCAGCGTCGCCGGTCTAGCGGGAGCCCCCTACGAGCAGTACTTC.

The chain has TRBV19 and TRBJ2-3; D remains ambiguous. The CDR3 runs 14 residues. Germline CDR1 and CDR2: LNHDA and SQIVND (reference sequence). Trimming pared 6 bases from V and 2 bases from J, leaving 12 bases between. CDR3 nucleotide sequence: TGTGCCAGTAGCCAACCCTACTACACAGATACGCAGTATTTT. Translated: CASSQPYYTDTQYF.

In nucleotides, the CDR3 is TGTGCCTGGAGACATAACCCCCGCACAGATACGCAGTATTTT. It is translated as CAWRHNPRTDTQYF. The rearrangement joins TRBV30 to TRBJ2-3; no reliable D call. V was shortened by 3 bases and J by 1 base, with 11 bases between the two germline ends. CDR3 length: 14 residues. The germline V gene has CDR1 GTSNPN and CDR2 SVGIG (reference sequence).

The gene calls are TRBV7-9 and TRBJ2-7, with D possibly being TRBD2 (6 bases). Per germline, CDR1 SEHNR and CDR2 FQNEAQ (reference sequence). V gave up 11 bases and J gave up 3 bases, with 11 bases separating them. This CDR3 is 11 amino acids long. CDR3 nucleotide sequence: TGTGCCGTCGACGGGGGCTACGAGCAGTACTTC. It is translated as CAVDGGYEQYF.

This clone was picked up many times. This chain uses TRBV2 with TRBJ1-1; 8 nucleotides agree with TRBD1. The CDR3 spans 15 residues. With 5 bases clipped from V and 4 bases from J, the junction kept 9 bases outside the gene matches. The V gene's germline CDR1 is SNHLY and CDR2 FYNNEI. The CDR3 sequence is CASSQSTGVGTEAFF. CDR3 nucleotide sequence: TGTGCCAGCAGTCAATCGACAGGGGTAGGCACTGAAGCTTTCTTT.

The chain has TRBV4-1 and TRBJ1-3, with TRBD1 matching 7 bases. The CDR3 extends over 14 amino acids. Germline CDR1 reads MGHRA; CDR2 reads YSYEKL. J was trimmed by 4 bases and V by 3 bases; bases with no gene match: 3. In nucleotides, the CDR3 is TGCGCCAGCAGCCACCTGGGACAGGGAAACACCATATATTTT. Translation gives CASSHLGQGNTIYF.

V is TRBV3-1 (or the pseudogene TRBV3-2) and J is TRBJ1-2; D is uncertain. This CDR3 has 13 amino acids. V gave up 0 bases and J gave up 6 bases, with 8 bases separating them. Germline V gene sequence: CDR1 LGHDT, CDR2 YNNKEL (reference sequence). The CDR3 protein is CASSQEGLNGYTF. DNA for the CDR3: TGTGCCAGCAGCCAAGAAGGACTTAATGGCTACACCTTC.

The J gene is TRBJ1-5, the V gene TRBV18; D not resolved. V lost 6 bases, J lost 2 bases, and 11 bases lay in between. CDR1 and CDR2 (germline): KGHSH, LQKENI. The length of the CDR3 is 14 residues. This CDR3 reads CASSPEWGNQPQHF. DNA of the CDR3: TGTGCCAGCTCTCCAGAGTGGGGCAATCAGCCCCAGCATTTT.

This rearrangement joins TRBV27 to TRBJ1-5; 8 bases are shared with TRBD1. The CDR3 loop spans 14 amino acids. Germline-derived CDR1 and CDR2 are MNHEY and SMNVEV (reference sequence). With 6 bases clipped from V and 6 bases from J, the junction kept 7 bases outside the gene matches. In DNA, the CDR3 is TGTGCCAGCAGGACAGGGGTAAAGGGTCAGCCCCAGCATTTT. As protein: CASRTGVKGQPQHF.

This chain connects TRBV3-1 (or the pseudogene TRBV3-2) to TRBJ1-2, with D tentatively TRBD1 (5 bases). V was trimmed by 3 bases and J by 8 bases, leaving 16 bases between them. Germline CDR1 is LGHDT and CDR2 is YNNKEL (reference sequence). The CDR3 has 14 amino acids. The CDR3: CASSHPQGPGGYTF. CDR3 bases: TGTGCCAGCAGCCATCCTCAGGGACCGGGGGGCTACACCTTC.

This clone was counted a single time. The chain joins TRBV29-1 to TRBJ1-1; the D is unclear. V lost 3 bases and J lost 3, with 8 bases in between. CDR1 and CDR2 from the germline V gene are SQVTM and ANQGSEA. The CDR3 is made up of 12 amino acids. CDR3 DNA sequence: TGCAGCGTTGACGTGGACGACACTGAAGCTTTCTTT. Translated, it gives CSVDVDDTEAFF. Full variable domain (outside the CDR3, taken from reference TRBV29-1 and TRBJ1-1): SAVISQKPSRDICQRGTSLTIQCQVDSQVTMMFWYRQQPGQSLTLIATANQGSEATYESGFVIDKFPISRPNLTFSTLTVSNMSPEDSSIYLCSVDVDDTEAFFGQGTRLTVV.

The chain joins TRBV19 to TRBJ1-2; D possibly corresponds to TRBD1 (5 bases). V was shortened by 3 bases and J by 8 bases, with 13 bases between the two germline ends. CDR1 is LNHDA and CDR2 is SQIVND in the germline V gene (reference sequence). This CDR3 is built from 13 residues. CDR3 amino acids: CASSIWGSGGYTF. DNA of the CDR3: TGTGCCAGTAGTATCTGGGGGAGTGGAGGCTACACCTTC.

This clone was seen only once. The chain joins TRBV28 to TRBJ1-2; D is perhaps TRBD1 (5 bases). CDR3 length: 15 residues. V lost 6 bases and J lost 2, with 16 bases in between. The germline V gene encodes CDR1 MDHEN and CDR2 SYDVKM. The CDR3 spells CASSTWVAGNYGYTF. In DNA, the CDR3 is TGTGCCAGCAGCACCTGGGTTGCAGGGAACTATGGCTACACCTTC.